The 13 T cell receptor beta chains below were found in one sample sequenced in a study of technical replicates of blood from a handful of donors. Clones were read by immunoSEQ multiplex PCR, and TCRdb kept only the in-frame ones, dropping some. The table has 60,000 to 85,000 clones, over 75% seen once. Sequencing used T cells isolated from PBMCs. Source of these receptors: a human donor in good health.

The V gene is TRBV11-3, the J gene TRBJ2-1, with 7 nucleotides matching TRBD1. CDR3 size: 16 residues. J gave up 8 bases and V 2 bases, and 12 bases lay outside the gene matches. The germline V gene has CDR1 SGHNT and CDR2 YENEEA. The CDR3: CASSLRGPAEYDEQFF. The CDR3 DNA is TGTGCCAGCAGCTTAAGGGGGCCCGCAGAATATGATGAGCAGTTCTTC. The full variable domain, rest sourced from reference TRBV11-3 and TRBJ2-1, is EAGVVQSPRYKIIEKKQPVAFWCNPISGHNTLYWYLQNLGQGPELLIRYENEEAVDDSQLPKDRFSAERLKGVDSTLKIQPAELGDSAVYLCASSLRGPAEYDEQFFGPGTRLTVL.

This chain joins TRBV9 and TRBJ2-5, with D maybe TRBD2 (6 bases). V gave up 2 bases and J gave up 4 bases, with 15 bases separating them. The CDR3 totals 15 residues. Germline V lookup: CDR1 SGDLS, CDR2 YYNGEE. The CDR3, as DNA: TGTGCCAGCAGCGTTAGTGGGCGGGAAATAGAGACCCAGTACTTC. Its translation: CASSVSGREIETQYF.

The chain recombines TRBV19 with TRBJ2-2, with no clear D. Per germline, CDR1 LNHDA and CDR2 SQIVND (reference sequence). V was shortened by 3 bases and J by 1 base, with 3 bases between the two germline ends. The CDR3 consists of 13 residues. In DNA, the CDR3 is TGTGCCAGTAGTATCGGGAACACCGGGGAGCTGTTTTTT. Its protein product is CASSIGNTGELFF.

This chain links TRBV4-1 with TRBJ1-5; TRBD1 is a possible D gene (5 bases). CDR1 MGHRA and CDR2 YSYEKL come from the germline V gene. V lost 1 base and J lost 0, with 13 bases in between. The CDR3 contains 17 residues. The CDR3 nucleotides are TGCGCCAGCAGCCAAGCCCCCGGGGGGTATAGCAATCAGCCCCAGCATTTT. It codes for CASSQAPGGYSNQPQHF.

The V and J genes are TRBV6-5 and TRBJ1-1, with TRBD1 identical over 10 bases. The V gene end was trimmed by 4 bases and the J gene end by 9 bases; junction bases not matched to a gene: 8. CDR3 length: 14 residues. Germline lookup yields CDR1 MNHEY and CDR2 SVGAGI. CDR3 DNA: TGTGCCAGCAGTTCCTTATGGGGACAGGGGCAAGCTTTCTTT. It codes for CASSSLWGQGQAFF.

This clone came up once. The chain recombines TRBV29-1 with TRBJ2-5; 9 bases are a match to TRBD2. The germline CDR1 and CDR2 sequences are SQVTM and ANQGSEA. V was clipped by 7 bases and J by 5 bases; unmatched bases: 11. The CDR3 is made up of 14 amino acids. The CDR3 DNA follows: TGCAGCGGGGATAGCGGGAGAGATGGGGAGACCCAGTACTTC. This codes for CSGDSGRDGETQYF.

The rearrangement links TRBV7-9 to TRBJ2-5, with D possibly being TRBD1 (6 bases). CDR3 length equals 14 residues. The germline V and J ends were trimmed by 5 bases and 3 bases, with 13 bases remaining between them. CDR1 SEHNR and CDR2 FQNEAQ come from the germline V gene (reference sequence). The CDR3 sequence: CASSGRGGEETQYF. The CDR3 DNA sequence: TGTGCCAGCAGCGGCAGGGGTGGGGAAGAGACCCAGTACTTC.

The chain couples TRBV5-1 to TRBJ1-1, with 7 positions matching TRBD1. The V and J ends lost 4 bases and 0 bases, in that order; junction bases with no gene match: 18. In germline, CDR1 is SGHRS, CDR2 YFSETQ. The CDR3 is made up of 19 amino acids. Here the CDR3 reads CASSPKTNKNRGMNTEAFF. The CDR3 DNA is TGCGCCAGCAGCCCAAAGACGAATAAGAACAGGGGCATGAACACTGAAGCTTTCTTT.

This clone came up once. The J gene is TRBJ2-1, the V gene TRBV5-6; D gene uncertain. The CDR3 covers 15 residues. Germline lookup yields CDR1 SGHDT and CDR2 YYEEEE. Between the trimmed V and J ends, which lost 2 bases and 7 bases, there was a span of 16 bases. The CDR3 coding sequence is TGTGCCAGCAGCTTAGGTGCAATGCAAGCGAATGAGCAGTTCTTC. Translation gives CASSLGAMQANEQFF.

This chain links TRBV4-1 with TRBJ2-7; 9 nucleotides align to TRBD2. With 1 base clipped from V and 5 bases from J, the junction kept 12 bases outside the gene matches. The CDR3 sequence is 17 residues long. Per germline, CDR1 MGHRA and CDR2 YSYEKL. CDR3 protein: CASSQGQSVAGEDEQYF. The CDR3 DNA follows: TGCGCCAGCAGCCAAGGCCAATCGGTAGCGGGAGAGGACGAGCAGTACTTC.

V gene TRBV12-5 combines with J gene TRBJ2-7; 12 nucleotides agree with TRBD2. The V and J ends lost 4 bases and 7 bases, in that order; junction bases with no gene match: 8. Germline CDR1 LGHNT, CDR2 FRNRAP. CDR3 length: 15 amino acids. The CDR3: CASGSLTSGRGEQYF. As DNA, the CDR3 is TGTGCTAGTGGTTCTCTGACTAGCGGGAGAGGTGAGCAGTACTTC.

The chain combines TRBV9 with TRBJ2-7; TRBD2 matches at 7 bases. Trimming cost V 0 bases and J 3 bases; bases outside gene matches: 6. CDR1 is SGDLS, CDR2 YYNGEE, per germline. The CDR3 extends over 15 amino acids. As DNA, the CDR3 is TGTGCCAGCAGCGTAGGCCCTGGGGAGGGCTACGAGCAGTACTTC. The encoded protein is CASSVGPGEGYEQYF.

The chain couples TRBV19 to TRBJ1-1, with a possible D match to TRBD1 (5 bases). This CDR3 is 13 amino acids long. V lost 5 bases and J 3 bases, leaving 10 bases between the germline ends. Germline CDR1 and CDR2: LNHDA and SQIVND (reference sequence). Here the CDR3 DNA reads TGTGCCAGTAGTTACCAGGGATACACTGAAGCTTTCTTT. As protein: CASSYQGYTEAFF. The entire variable domain, with the rest obtained from reference TRBV19 and TRBJ1-1, is as follows: DGGITQSPKYLFRKEGQNVTLSCEQNLNHDAMYWYRQDPGQGLRLIYYSQIVNDFQKGDIAEGYSVSREKKESFPLTVTSAQKNPTAFYLCASSYQGYTEAFFGQGTRLTVV.